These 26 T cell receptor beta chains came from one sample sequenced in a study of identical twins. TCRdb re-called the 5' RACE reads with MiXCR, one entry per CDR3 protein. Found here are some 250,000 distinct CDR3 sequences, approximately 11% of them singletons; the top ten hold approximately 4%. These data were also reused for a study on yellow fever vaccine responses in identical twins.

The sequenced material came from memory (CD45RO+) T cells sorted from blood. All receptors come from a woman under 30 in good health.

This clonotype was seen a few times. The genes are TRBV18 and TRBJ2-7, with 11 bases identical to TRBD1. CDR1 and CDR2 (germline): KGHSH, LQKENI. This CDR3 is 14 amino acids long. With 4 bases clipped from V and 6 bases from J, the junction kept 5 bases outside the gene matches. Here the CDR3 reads CASSRGQGDREQYF. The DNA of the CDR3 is TGTGCCAGCTCACGGGGACAGGGGGATCGCGAGCAGTACTTC.

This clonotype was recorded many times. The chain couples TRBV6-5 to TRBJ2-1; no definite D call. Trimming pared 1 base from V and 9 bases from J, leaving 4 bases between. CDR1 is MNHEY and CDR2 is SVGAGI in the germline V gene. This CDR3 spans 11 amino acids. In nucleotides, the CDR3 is TGTGCCAGCAGTTACTACTCTGAGCAGTTCTTC. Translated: CASSYYSEQFF.

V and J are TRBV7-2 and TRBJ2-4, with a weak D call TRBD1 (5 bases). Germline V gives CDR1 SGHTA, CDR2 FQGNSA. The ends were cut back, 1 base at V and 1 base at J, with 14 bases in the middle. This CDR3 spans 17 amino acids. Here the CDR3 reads CASSLGPPSGAKNIQYF. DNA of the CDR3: TGTGCCAGCAGCTTAGGACCTCCCTCAGGGGCCAAAAACATTCAGTACTTC.

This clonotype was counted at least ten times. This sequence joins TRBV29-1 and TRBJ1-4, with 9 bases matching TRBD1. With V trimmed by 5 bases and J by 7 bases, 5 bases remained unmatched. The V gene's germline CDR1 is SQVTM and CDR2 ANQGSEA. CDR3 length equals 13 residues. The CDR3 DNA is TGCAGCGTTCTCGGGACAGGGCCTGAAAAACTGTTTTTT. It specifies CSVLGTGPEKLFF.

In DNA, the CDR3 is TGTGCCAGCAGCTTATTTGGGGATTCACCCCTCCACTTT. This sequence encodes CASSLFGDSPLHF. The chain links TRBV7-3 to TRBJ1-6; D ambiguous. Germline loops: CDR1 SGHTA, CDR2 FQGTGA. Trimming left V 2 bases short and J 8 bases short, with 7 bases between. The CDR3 extends over 13 amino acids.

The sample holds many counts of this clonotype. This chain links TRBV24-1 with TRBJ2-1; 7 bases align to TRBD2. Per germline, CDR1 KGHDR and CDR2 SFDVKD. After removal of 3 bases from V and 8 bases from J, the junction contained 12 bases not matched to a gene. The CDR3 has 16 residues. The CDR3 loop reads CATSDPSAGKADEQFF. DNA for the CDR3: TGTGCCACCAGTGATCCCTCAGCGGGAAAGGCGGATGAGCAGTTCTTC.

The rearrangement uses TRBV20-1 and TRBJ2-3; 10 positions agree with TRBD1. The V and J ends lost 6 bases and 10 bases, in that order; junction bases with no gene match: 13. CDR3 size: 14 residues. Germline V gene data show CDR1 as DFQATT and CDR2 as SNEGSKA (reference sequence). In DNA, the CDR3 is TGCAGTGCACGGACAGGGGGTAACGAGCCCCCGCAGTATTTT. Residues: CSARTGGNEPPQYF.

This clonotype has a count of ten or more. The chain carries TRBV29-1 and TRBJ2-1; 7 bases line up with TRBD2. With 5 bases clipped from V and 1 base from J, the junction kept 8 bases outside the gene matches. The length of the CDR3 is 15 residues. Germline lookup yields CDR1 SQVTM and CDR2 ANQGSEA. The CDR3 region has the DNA TGCAGCGTTCCCCGGGGGGACTGGTCCTACAATGAGCAGTTCTTC. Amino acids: CSVPRGDWSYNEQFF.

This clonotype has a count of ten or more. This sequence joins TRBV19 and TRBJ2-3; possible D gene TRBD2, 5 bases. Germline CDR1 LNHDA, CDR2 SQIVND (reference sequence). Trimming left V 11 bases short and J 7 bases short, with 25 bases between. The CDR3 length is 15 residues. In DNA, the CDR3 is TGTGCCTCCTTAGGACCGGGATATGAGTCTTATACGCAGTATTTT. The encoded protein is CASLGPGYESYTQYF. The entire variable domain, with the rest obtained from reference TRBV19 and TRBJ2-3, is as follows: DGGITQSPKYLFRKEGQNVTLSCEQNLNHDAMYWYRQDPGQGLRLIYYSQIVNDFQKGDIAEGYSVSREKKESFPLTVTSAQKNPTAFYLCASLGPGYESYTQYFGPGTRLTVL.

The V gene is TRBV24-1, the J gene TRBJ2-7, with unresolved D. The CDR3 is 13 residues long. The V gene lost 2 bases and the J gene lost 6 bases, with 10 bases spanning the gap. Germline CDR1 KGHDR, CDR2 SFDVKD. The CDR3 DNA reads TGTGCCACCAGTGATTCCCCCAAGGGCGAGCAGTACTTC. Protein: CATSDSPKGEQYF.

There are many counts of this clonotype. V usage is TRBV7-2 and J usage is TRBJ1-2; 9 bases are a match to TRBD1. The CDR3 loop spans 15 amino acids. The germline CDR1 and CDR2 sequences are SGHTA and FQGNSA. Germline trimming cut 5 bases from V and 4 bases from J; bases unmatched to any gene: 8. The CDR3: CASSRQGQGPYGYTF. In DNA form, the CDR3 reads TGTGCCAGCAGCCGACAAGGACAGGGGCCCTATGGCTACACCTTC.

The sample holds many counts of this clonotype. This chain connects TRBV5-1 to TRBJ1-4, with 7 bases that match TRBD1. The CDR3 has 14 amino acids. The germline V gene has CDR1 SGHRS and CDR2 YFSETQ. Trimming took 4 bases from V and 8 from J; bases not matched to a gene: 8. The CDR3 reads CASSRDRADEKLFF. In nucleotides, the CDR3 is TGCGCCAGCAGCCGAGACAGGGCGGACGAAAAACTGTTTTTT.

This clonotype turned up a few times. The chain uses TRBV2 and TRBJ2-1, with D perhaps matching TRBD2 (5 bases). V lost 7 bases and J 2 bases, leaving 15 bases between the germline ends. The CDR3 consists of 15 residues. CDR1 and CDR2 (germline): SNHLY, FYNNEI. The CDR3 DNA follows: TGTGCCAGCAAATTTCAAGCGGAAGCCTACAATGAGCAGTTCTTC. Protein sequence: CASKFQAEAYNEQFF.

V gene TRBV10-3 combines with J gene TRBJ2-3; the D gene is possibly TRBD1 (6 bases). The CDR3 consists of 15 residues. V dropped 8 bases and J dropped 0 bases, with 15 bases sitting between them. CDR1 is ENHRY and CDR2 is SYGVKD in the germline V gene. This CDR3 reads CAIRVATGSTDTQYF. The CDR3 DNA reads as TGTGCCATCCGGGTTGCGACAGGAAGCACAGATACGCAGTATTTT.

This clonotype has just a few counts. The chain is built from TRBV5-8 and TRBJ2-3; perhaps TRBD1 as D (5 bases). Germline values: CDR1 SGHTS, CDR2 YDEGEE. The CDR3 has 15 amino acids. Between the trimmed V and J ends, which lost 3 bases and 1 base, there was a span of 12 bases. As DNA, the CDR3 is TGTGCCAGCAGCTCGCCAGGGTCGGGCACAGATACGCAGTATTTT. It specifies CASSSPGSGTDTQYF.

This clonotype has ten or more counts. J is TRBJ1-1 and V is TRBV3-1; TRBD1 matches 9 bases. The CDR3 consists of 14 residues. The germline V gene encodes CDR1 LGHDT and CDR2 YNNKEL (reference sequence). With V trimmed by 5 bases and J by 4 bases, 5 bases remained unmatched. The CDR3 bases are TGTGCCAGCAGCAGAGACAGGGGGATCACTGAAGCTTTCTTT. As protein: CASSRDRGITEAFF.

The CDR3 DNA is TGTGCCAGCAGTTTTTTAGGGGCCAATCAGCCCCAGCATTTT. Translated, it gives CASSFLGANQPQHF. The V and J genes are TRBV28 and TRBJ1-5, with D possibly being TRBD1 (5 bases). The germline gives CDR1 MDHEN, CDR2 SYDVKM. Trimming removed 3 bases at V and 3 bases at J, with 9 bases between. The CDR3 runs 14 residues.

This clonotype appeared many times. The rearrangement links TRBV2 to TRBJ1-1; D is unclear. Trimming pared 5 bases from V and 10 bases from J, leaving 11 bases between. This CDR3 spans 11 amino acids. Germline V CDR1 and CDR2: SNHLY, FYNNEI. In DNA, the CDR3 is TGTGCCAGCAGTACAGTGAATCGAGCTTTCTTT. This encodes CASSTVNRAFF.

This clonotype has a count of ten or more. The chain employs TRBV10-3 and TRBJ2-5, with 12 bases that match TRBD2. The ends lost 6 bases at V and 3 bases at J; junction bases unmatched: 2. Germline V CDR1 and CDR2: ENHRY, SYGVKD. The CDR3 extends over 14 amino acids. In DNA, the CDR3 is TGTGCCATCAGGTCTAGCGGGAGGGAAGAGACCCAGTACTTC. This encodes CAIRSSGREETQYF.

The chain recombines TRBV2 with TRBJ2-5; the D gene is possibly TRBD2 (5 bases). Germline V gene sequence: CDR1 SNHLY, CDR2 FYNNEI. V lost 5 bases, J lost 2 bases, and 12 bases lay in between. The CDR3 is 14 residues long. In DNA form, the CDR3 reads TGTGCCAGCAGTAACGGGGTATATCAAGAGACCCAGTACTTC. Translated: CASSNGVYQETQYF.

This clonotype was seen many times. CDR3 bases: TGTGCCAGCACCCAGTACAGCACAGATACGCAGTATTTT. Its protein is CASTQYSTDTQYF. The chain carries TRBV12-3 or TRBV12-4 and TRBJ2-3, with D hard to call. V was cut by 7 bases and J by 0 bases, with 8 bases left in between. This CDR3 spans 13 amino acids.

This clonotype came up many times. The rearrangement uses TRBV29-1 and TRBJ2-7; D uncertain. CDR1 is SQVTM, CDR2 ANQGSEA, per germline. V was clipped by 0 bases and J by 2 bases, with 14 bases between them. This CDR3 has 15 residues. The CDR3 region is CSVEEMGSVPYEQYF. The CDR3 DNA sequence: TGCAGCGTTGAAGAGATGGGCAGCGTACCCTACGAGCAGTACTTC.

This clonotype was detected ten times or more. The CDR3 DNA follows: TGTGCCAGCAGTCCTTTTGACCCGAACACCGGGGAGCTGTTTTTT. Residues: CASSPFDPNTGELFF. This chain connects TRBV27 to TRBJ2-2; D remains unclear. Germline V gene data show CDR1 as MNHEY and CDR2 as SMNVEV (reference sequence). The CDR3 sequence is 15 residues long. The V end lost 5 bases, the J end lost 0 bases, and 10 bases lay between the germline ends.

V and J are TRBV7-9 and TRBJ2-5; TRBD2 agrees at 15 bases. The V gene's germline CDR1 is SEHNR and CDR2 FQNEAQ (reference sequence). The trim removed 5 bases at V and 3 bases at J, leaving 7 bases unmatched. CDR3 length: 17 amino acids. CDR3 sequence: CASSRTSGRAGKETQYF. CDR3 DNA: TGTGCCAGCAGCCGGACTAGCGGGAGGGCCGGGAAAGAGACCCAGTACTTC.

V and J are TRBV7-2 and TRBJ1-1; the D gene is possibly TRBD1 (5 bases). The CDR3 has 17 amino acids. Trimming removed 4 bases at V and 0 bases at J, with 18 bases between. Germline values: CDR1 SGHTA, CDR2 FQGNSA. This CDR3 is CASSSLSALGVNTEAFF. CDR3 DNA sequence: TGTGCCAGCAGCTCGTTAAGCGCCCTGGGGGTGAACACTGAAGCTTTCTTT.

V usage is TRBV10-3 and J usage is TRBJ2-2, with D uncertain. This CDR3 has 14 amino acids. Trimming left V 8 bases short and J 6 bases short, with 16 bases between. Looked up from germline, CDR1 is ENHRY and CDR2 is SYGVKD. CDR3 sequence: CAIAAVQIAGELFF. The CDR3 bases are TGTGCCATCGCAGCAGTTCAGATTGCCGGGGAGCTGTTTTTT.